Here is one TCR beta chain with its context. This clonotype was seen ten or more times. Its antigen remains undetermined. No much larger clone is present one base from it, and per-base qualities are unavailable. Libraries were prepared through multiplex PCR. Sequencing was carried out with an Illumina HiSeq 4000. iRepertoire HTBI primers and Arm-PCR amplification of CDR3 regions were used to construct TCR beta libraries. Gel purification was performed on PCR products prior to sequencing. Processing in the source paper ran as follows. Gene usage analysis of CDR3 amino acid clonotypes relied on the 55 to 80 TRBV and fewer than 15 TRBJ segments identified across samples. COPE and FqMerger were used to merge the filtered high-quality paired reads into contigs. BLAST was used to align contigs to IMGT TRBV, TRBD and TRBJ reference genes, and CDR3 was defined according to IMGT. Any clonotype with a frequency above 0.1% was counted as a highly expanded clone. Repertoire diversity was measured by Shannon entropy, and V-J evenness by the Gini coefficient. Public clonotypes were defined as clonotypes shared by more than one individual. TCRdb reworked the public reads: Q25 trimming with fastp, MiXCR clone assembly, productive beta chains retained. All rows with the same CDR3 protein become a single entry with the most common DNA and genes. None of the V and J calls come from the authors' own analysis; TCRdb made them. Counted in this sample were roughly 500,000 distinct CDR3 sequences; around 13% of them appeared once. The top ten hold roughly 8.9% of the sample.

The CDR3 has 15 amino acids, counting the end cysteine and phenylalanine. Just the 45-base CDR3 DNA is kept, in frame starting at base 1. V sheds 2 bases and J sheds 9 bases, leaving 17 bases between their ends. The germline V gene provides CDR1 KGHSH and CDR2 LQKENI. The sample originates from a study of regulatory T cells in long-lasting Graves disease listed by TCRdb under 2021. The study in broad terms: In the newly diagnosed Graves' disease group, patients had been taking antithyroid drugs for less than 3 months. Peripheral blood TCR sequencing and RNA sequencing compared persistent Graves' disease patients with newly diagnosed Graves' disease patients. The study took place in China and was registered as a clinical trial. A total of some 33 samples were covered by TCR sequencing, comprising about 13 persistent and some 20 newly diagnosed Graves' disease patients.

What the research found in general, with its limitations: Persistent Graves' disease patients showed lower TCR Shannon entropy and fewer highly expanded clones than newly diagnosed patients, suggesting clonal expansion. Sequencing and analysis were restricted to the TCR beta chain. Preferential use of TRBV28, TRBJ1-2 and TRBJ2-5 was observed in persistent disease, whereas TRBV20-1 and TRBJ2-1 were favored in newly diagnosed disease. Because the primary lesion, thyroid tissue, could not be accessed, the study looked at peripheral blood alone. A larger number of public clonotypes was shared among persistent patients (approximately 3,000) than among newly diagnosed patients (approximately 1,000). The small sample size was acknowledged by the authors as a limitation that may reduce accuracy.

The time point label of this sample denotes: newly diagnosed GD, antithyroid drugs for less than 3 months. For both TCR sequencing and RNA sequencing, RNA was extracted from PBMCs using TRIzol. The diagnosis of Graves' disease was made according to American Thyroid Association guidelines. Patients for the study were recruited at an endocrinology department in Xi'an, China. From each patient, 7.5 to 9.5 milliliters of peripheral blood was collected into an EDTA anticoagulant tube. PBMCs were isolated by Ficoll Paque Plus density gradient separation without further T cell sorting. RNA quality was checked with an Agilent 2100 Bioanalyzer and agarose gel, and concentration with a NanoDrop 2000. These data were also reused for a study on T cells in Graves' hyperthyroidism and ophthalmopathy. Per the second study: Stable Graves' hyperthyroidism was defined as the absence of progression to ophthalmopathy over 18 months of follow-up. The hyperthyroidism patients were between 18 and 65 years old and newly diagnosed, with a disease duration of less than 2 months. Patients with uncontrolled infections, other autoimmune diseases, pregnancy or lactation were excluded. Diagnoses were established on the basis of clinical symptoms, serum thyroxine and TRAb, thyroid ultrasound, and orbital computed tomography. For the first round of RT-PCR on the TCR CDR3, the HTBI primer set was used together with the Qiagen OneStep RT-PCR kit. Most expanded thyroid clonotypes (frequency above 0.001) were also detected in blood, suggesting blood repertoires may reflect thyroid immune responses. A model built on a 13 V-J signature distinguished ophthalmopathy from stable hyperthyroidism, reaching over 85% sensitivity and 81.08% specificity in cross-validation and 80%/75% in testing. In validation, the model predicted progression to ophthalmopathy a median of about 6.5 months before onset, with about 67% sensitivity and roughly 77% specificity. To identify distinguishing TCR V-J signatures, a discovery cohort of some 99 patients was used, comprising 40 to 45 with Graves' ophthalmopathy and around 57 with stable Graves' hyperthyroidism. Prospective prediction of ophthalmopathy was tested in an independent validation cohort of 18 to 20 hyperthyroidism patients and 15 to 17 patients who later progressed to ophthalmopathy. The 75 to 100 discovery patients were divided at random into training and test sets in a 7:3 ratio. Thyroid tissue and blood T-cell repertoires from six Graves' hyperthyroidism patients were also compared in the study. Following sampling, methimazole starting at 30 mg daily was given to hyperthyroidism patients, and high-dose intravenous methylprednisolone was given to ophthalmopathy patients. Libraries were constructed in a second round of multiplex PCR, after which size selection and purification were performed. The libraries were sequenced on an Illumina HiSeq2000 using paired-end 100 bp reads. SOAPnuke was used to process the raw data, throwing out any read that contained adapters or uncalled bases, had a mean Phred below 15, or lacked an exact constant-primer or identifier match. COPE v1.2.5 was used to merge high-quality paired reads, and clonotypes were defined as unique nucleotide sequences. MiTCR v1.1 was used to align the clonotypes against IMGT TRBV, TRBD and TRBJ reference segments. The analysis was restricted to V-J combinations with a frequency above 0.0001, which together covered 99% to 99.2% of the repertoires. The TCS score was defined as the ratio of F50 (clonal expansion) to E x V (chaos), calculated using BLOSUM62-based TCRdist between CDR3 peptides within each V-J. Welch's t-statistics and random forest reduced just over 500 V-J features to roughly 13, which were used in a naive Bayes classifier (R e1071). Sample size was not statistically predetermined, and investigators were not blinded to group allocation. TCR Vbeta CDR3 sequencing of 120 to 150 peripheral blood samples (approximately 44 ophthalmopathy, about 80 hyperthyroidism and around 17 progressor patients) is reported in the paper.

The source is a woman aged 25-40 years with Graves disease. Donor details come from another sample of the same person, matched by shared clones. The rearranged chain carries TRBV18 and TRBJ2-1; no D segment can be confidently identified. Source: peripheral blood mononuclear cells (PBMCs), taken at new diagnosis, from a patient treated with antithyroid drugs. The bases are TGTGCCAGCTCACCAGTTGTCAGCCCCTACGGTGAGCAGTTCTTC. Protein translation: CASSPVVSPYGEQFF. The reference TRBV18 and TRBJ2-1 proteins fill in what lies around the CDR3, so the full variable domain reads NAGVMQNPRHLVRRRGQEARLRCSPMKGHSHVYWYRQLPEEGLKFMVYLQKENIIDESGMPKERFSAEFPKEGPSILRIQQVVRGDSAAYFCASSPVVSPYGEQFFGPGTRLTVL.